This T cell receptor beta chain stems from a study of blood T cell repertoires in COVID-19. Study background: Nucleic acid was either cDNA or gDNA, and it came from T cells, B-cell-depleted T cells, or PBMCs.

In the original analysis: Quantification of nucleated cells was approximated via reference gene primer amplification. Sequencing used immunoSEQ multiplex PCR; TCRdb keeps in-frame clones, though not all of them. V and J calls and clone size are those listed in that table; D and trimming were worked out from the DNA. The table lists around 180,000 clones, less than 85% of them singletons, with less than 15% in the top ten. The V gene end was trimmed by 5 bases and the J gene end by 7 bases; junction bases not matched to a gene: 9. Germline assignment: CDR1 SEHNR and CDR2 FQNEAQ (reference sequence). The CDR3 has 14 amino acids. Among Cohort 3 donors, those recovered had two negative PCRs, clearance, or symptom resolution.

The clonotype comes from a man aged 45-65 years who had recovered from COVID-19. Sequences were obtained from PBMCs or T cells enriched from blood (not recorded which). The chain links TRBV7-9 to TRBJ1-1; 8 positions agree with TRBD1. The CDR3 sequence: CASSPPGGSGEAFF. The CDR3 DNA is TGTGCCAGCAGCCCACCAGGGGGCTCGGGTGAAGCTTTCTTT.